A single sample is the source of the 14 T cell receptor beta chains below, sequenced in a study of cytomegalovirus exposure and HLA in healthy donors. Primers: 60 Vbeta forward and 13 Jbeta reverse. Sequencing used immunoSEQ multiplex PCR; TCRdb keeps in-frame clones, though not all of them. The top ten clones hold 1% to 1.5% of a sample with 120,000 to 150,000 clones, 73% of them seen once. The sample consisted of PBMCs. The source is a woman aged 40 to 50 in good health and CMV-seronegative.

The chain combines TRBV10-3 with TRBJ2-1; 12 bases fit TRBD2. The CDR3 runs to 16 residues. The V and J ends lost 5 bases and 7 bases, in that order; junction bases with no gene match: 9. The germline gives CDR1 ENHRY, CDR2 SYGVKD. The CDR3 coding sequence is TGTGCCATCAGTTACCCTAGCGGGGGGGCCATTAATGAGCAGTTCTTC. Translation: CAISYPSGGAINEQFF.

The chain couples TRBV2 to TRBJ1-1, with D possibly matching TRBD1 (6 bases). The ends were cut back, 4 bases at V and 3 bases at J, with 24 bases in the middle. Germline V gene data show CDR1 as SNHLY and CDR2 as FYNNEI. The CDR3 runs 18 residues. This CDR3 is CASSVWSGGLMADTEAFF. The CDR3, as DNA: TGTGCCAGCAGTGTTTGGTCGGGGGGGCTCATGGCAGACACTGAAGCTTTCTTT.

The chain couples TRBV4-1 to TRBJ2-2; TRBD2 might be the D (6 bases). Per the germline V gene, CDR1 is MGHRA and CDR2 is YSYEKL. The CDR3 length is 15 residues. The germline V and J ends were trimmed by 4 bases and 6 bases, with 15 bases remaining between them. As DNA, the CDR3 is TGCGCCAGCAGCCCCAGGGACTCCGGGGCCGGGGAGCTGTTTTTT. Its translation is CASSPRDSGAGELFF.

The J gene is TRBJ1-1, the V gene TRBV5-6; 8 bases agree with TRBD1. V shed 2 bases and J 5 bases; nucleotides not matched to a gene: 5. Germline V CDR1 and CDR2: SGHDT, YYEEEE. The CDR3 sequence is 14 residues long. CDR3 loop: CASSLDRGRTEAFF. DNA for the CDR3: TGTGCCAGCAGCTTAGACAGGGGAAGGACTGAAGCTTTCTTT.

In DNA form, the CDR3 reads TGTGCCAGCACCACACCAGGGGCAGCAGATACGCAGTATTTT. This translates into CASTTPGAADTQYF. The chain uses TRBV6-5 and TRBJ2-3; TRBD1 might be the D (6 bases). V was shortened by 7 bases and J by 4 bases, with 15 bases between the two germline ends. Germline V gene sequence: CDR1 MNHEY, CDR2 SVGAGI. The CDR3 spans 14 residues.

The V and J genes are TRBV7-6 and TRBJ2-1, with unresolved D. Trimming cost V 0 bases and J 0 bases, with 9 bases left between them. CDR1 is SGHVS and CDR2 is FNYEAQ in the germline V gene. The CDR3 has 16 residues. The CDR3 reads CASSLAPRSSYNEQFF. In nucleotides, the CDR3 is TGTGCCAGCAGCTTAGCTCCCCGGAGCTCCTACAATGAGCAGTTCTTC.

The chain links TRBV5-1 to TRBJ1-2; 8 bases line up with TRBD1. V shed 0 bases, J shed 7 bases, and the junction held 8 bases outside the gene matches. The germline V gene has CDR1 SGHRS and CDR2 YFSETQ. There are 15 residues in the CDR3. The CDR3 spells CASSLDTQGAGGYTF. DNA of the CDR3: TGCGCCAGCAGCTTGGACACCCAGGGGGCTGGTGGCTACACCTTC.

The chain couples TRBV2 to TRBJ2-5; 9 bases line up with TRBD2. This CDR3 is 18 amino acids long. Per germline, CDR1 SNHLY and CDR2 FYNNEI. V shed 6 bases and J 1 base; nucleotides not matched to a gene: 15. The CDR3 loop reads CASRPEGRLAAVQETQYF. In nucleotides, the CDR3 is TGTGCCAGCAGGCCCGAGGGCCGACTAGCGGCCGTCCAAGAGACCCAGTACTTC.

The chain employs TRBV2 and TRBJ2-7, with 8 positions matching TRBD2. Germline V gene data show CDR1 as SNHLY and CDR2 as FYNNEI. The CDR3 has 15 amino acids. The junction had 5 bases not matched to a gene; V was cut back by 2 bases and J by 2 bases. CDR3 amino acids: CASSESRTSTYEQYF. CDR3 nucleotides: TGTGCCAGCAGTGAAAGTCGGACTAGCACCTACGAGCAGTACTTC.

This chain joins TRBV13 and TRBJ1-2; no clear D gene. V gave up 2 bases and J gave up 4 bases, with 11 bases separating them. In germline, CDR1 is PRHDT, CDR2 FYEKMQ (reference sequence). This CDR3 is 14 amino acids long. CDR3 in amino acids: CASSLRGMGYGYTF. The CDR3 DNA reads TGTGCCAGCAGCTTACGAGGGATGGGCTATGGCTACACCTTC. The whole variable domain, filled in from reference TRBV13 and TRBJ1-2, reads AAGVIQSPRHLIKEKRETATLKCYPIPRHDTVYWYQQGPGQDPQFLISFYEKMQSDKGSIPDRFSAQQFSDYHSELNMSSLELGDSALYFCASSLRGMGYGYTFGSGTRLTVV.

V gene TRBV5-1 combines with J gene TRBJ1-1; TRBD1 matches at 9 bases. CDR1 SGHRS and CDR2 YFSETQ come from the germline V gene. This CDR3 has 15 amino acids. V was pared by 4 bases and J by 3 bases, with 7 bases of the junction left unmatched. The CDR3 here is CASSGTGTGYTEAFF. The CDR3 region has the DNA TGCGCCAGCAGCGGAACCGGGACAGGGTACACTGAAGCTTTCTTT.

This chain uses TRBV19 with TRBJ1-1; D ambiguous. Trimming took 4 bases from V and 0 from J, leaving 9 bases between them. CDR1 LNHDA and CDR2 SQIVND come from the germline V gene (reference sequence). The CDR3 is 14 amino acids. The CDR3 protein is CASSKGRVNTEAFF. In DNA, the CDR3 is TGTGCCAGTAGTAAAGGGAGGGTGAACACTGAAGCTTTCTTT. Together with reference TRBV19 and TRBJ1-1, the CDR3 gives the full variable domain: DGGITQSPKYLFRKEGQNVTLSCEQNLNHDAMYWYRQDPGQGLRLIYYSQIVNDFQKGDIAEGYSVSREKKESFPLTVTSAQKNPTAFYLCASSKGRVNTEAFFGQGTRLTVV.

V is TRBV7-9 and J is TRBJ2-1, with 8 bases identical to TRBD2. Unmatched junction bases numbered 4, after V lost 8 bases and J lost 7 bases. The CDR3 is 12 residues long. Germline lookup yields CDR1 SEHNR and CDR2 FQNEAQ (reference sequence). CDR3 amino acids: CASDGGGNEQFF. In DNA, the CDR3 is TGTGCCAGCGACGGGGGGGGAAATGAGCAGTTCTTC.

The V gene is TRBV5-1, the J gene TRBJ2-7; tentatively, D is TRBD2 (6 bases). With 8 bases removed from V and 6 bases from J, the gap between germline ends came to 21 bases. CDR1 SGHRS and CDR2 YFSETQ come from the germline V gene. The CDR3 covers 14 residues. This CDR3 is CASRLGEVGGEQYV. CDR3 nucleotides: TGCGCCAGTCGGCTGGGCGAGGTGGGAGGCGAGCAGTACGTC.